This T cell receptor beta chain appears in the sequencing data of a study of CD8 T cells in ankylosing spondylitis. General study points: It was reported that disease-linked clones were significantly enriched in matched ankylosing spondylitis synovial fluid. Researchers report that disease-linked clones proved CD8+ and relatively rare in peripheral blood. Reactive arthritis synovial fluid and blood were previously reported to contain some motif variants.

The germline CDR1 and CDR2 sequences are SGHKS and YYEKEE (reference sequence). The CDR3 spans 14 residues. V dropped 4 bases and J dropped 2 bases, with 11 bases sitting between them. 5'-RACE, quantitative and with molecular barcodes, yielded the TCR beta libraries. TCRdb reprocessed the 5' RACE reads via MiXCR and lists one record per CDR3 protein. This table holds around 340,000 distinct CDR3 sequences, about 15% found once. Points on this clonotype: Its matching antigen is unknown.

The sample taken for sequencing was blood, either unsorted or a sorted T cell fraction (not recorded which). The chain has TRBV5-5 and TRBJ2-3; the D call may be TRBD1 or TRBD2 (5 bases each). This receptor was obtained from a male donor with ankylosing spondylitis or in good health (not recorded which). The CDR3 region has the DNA TGTGCCAGCAGCCGGGACGTCGACACAGATACGCAGTATTTT. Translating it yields CASSRDVDTDTQYF. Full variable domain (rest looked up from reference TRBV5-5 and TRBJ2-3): DAGVTQSPTHLIKTRGQQVTLRCSPISGHKSVSWYQQVLGQGPQFIFQYYEKEERGRGNFPDRFSARQFPNYSSELNVNALLLGDSALYLCASSRDVDTDTQYFGPGTRLTVL.